This T cell receptor beta chain was captured in a study of blood T cell repertoires in COVID-19. CDR1 and CDR2 (germline): SEHNR, FQNEAQ (reference sequence). J lost 8 bases, V lost 4 bases, and 5 bases had no gene match. The CDR3 covers 14 residues. Using immunoSEQ multiplex PCR, the repertoire was profiled, and TCRdb retains in-frame clones only, with some absent. The repertoire holds fewer than 250,000 clones, with more than 80% as singletons. Specimen: PBMCs or T cells enriched from blood (not recorded which). The clonotype was recovered from a man aged 45-65 years who had been exposed to COVID-19. This chain links TRBV7-9 with TRBJ1-6; 7 bases map to TRBD1. CDR3 in amino acids: CASSSGQSDSPLHF. CDR3 DNA sequence: TGTGCCAGCAGCTCGGGACAGTCTGATTCACCCCTCCACTTT.